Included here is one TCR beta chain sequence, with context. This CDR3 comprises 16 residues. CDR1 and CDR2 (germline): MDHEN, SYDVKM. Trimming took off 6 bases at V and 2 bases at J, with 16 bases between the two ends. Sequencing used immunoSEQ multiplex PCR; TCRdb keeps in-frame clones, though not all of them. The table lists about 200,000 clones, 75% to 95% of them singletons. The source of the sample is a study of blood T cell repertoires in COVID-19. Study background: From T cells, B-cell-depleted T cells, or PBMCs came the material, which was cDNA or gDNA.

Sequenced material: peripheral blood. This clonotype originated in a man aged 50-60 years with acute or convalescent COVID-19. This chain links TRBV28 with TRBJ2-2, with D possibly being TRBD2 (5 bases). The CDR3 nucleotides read TGTGCCAGCAGACCCGAGTGGCGGGCTAACACCGGGGAGCTGTTTTTT. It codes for CASRPEWRANTGELFF.